A selection of T cell receptor beta chains follows, all from one sample in a study of metastatic and nonmetastatic thyroid tumors. From the PCR reads, TCRdb re-called clones with MiXCR. Of 3,000 to 4,500 clones in the sample, about a third were seen once. The sequencing sample was made of adjacent normal tissue. Receptors were obtained from a female donor with papillary thyroid cancer or a benign thyroid nodule (not recorded which). Some clones in this sample may be carry-over from other donors' samples. CDR3s include the opening cysteine and the closing phenylalanine or tryptophan. D genes are given only for firm matches. Clone size appears in some rows only: once, few, many, or a class for an expanded clone.

clone_size d_call j_call v_call cdr3_nt cdr3_aa
- TRBD1 TRBJ2-1 TRBV20-1 TGCAGTGCTAGACTAGCCCCAAGGGGGCCCAATGAGCAGTTCTTC CSARLAPRGPNEQFF
once - TRBJ2-3 TRBV4-1 TGCGCCAGCAGCCAAGACTGGGACAGCACAGATACGCAGTATTTT CASSQDWDSTDTQYF
- - TRBJ2-1 TRBV12-3/TRBV12-4 TGTGCCAGCAGTTTAGGTTCTCGAGGGGTCAATGAGCAGTTCTTC CASSLGSRGVNEQFF
medium-sized - TRBJ2-7 TRBV29-1 TGCAGCGTTGAAGCTCCAGATGTCCCCGGCCAGGCGCCTGACGAGCAGTACTTC CSVEAPDVPGQAPDEQYF
- TRBD1 TRBJ2-7 TRBV6-1 TGTGCCAGCAGTGAGACGGACAGGGTCCACGAGCAGTACTTC CASSETDRVHEQYF
- - TRBJ1-4 TRBV6-1 TGTGCCAGCAGAACTGGATTTGACAGAACTAATGAAAAACTGTTTTTT CASRTGFDRTNEKLFF
- TRBD2 TRBJ2-7 TRBV28 TGTGCCAGCAGTTTGGCTAGCGGAGCGCAATACGAGCAGTACTTC CASSLASGAQYEQYF
medium-sized - TRBJ1-2 TRBV27 TGTGCCAGCACCCCGACTCGGGACCCCGGGCTATATGGCTACACCTTC CASTPTRDPGLYGYTF
- TRBD2 TRBJ2-1 TRBV4-3 TGCGCCAGCAGTACGGGGAGGGGCAATGAGCAGTTCTTC CASSTGRGNEQFF
- TRBD2 TRBJ2-3 TRBV20-1 TGCAGTGCTAGAGATGTCGATTGGACTAGCGGGAGAGGGAACACAGATACGCAGTATTTT CSARDVDWTSGRGNTDTQYF
- TRBD1 TRBJ2-7 TRBV6-1 TGTGCCAGCAGTTTTAAAGGACAGGGGAGATCCTACGAGCAGTACTTC CASSFKGQGRSYEQYF
few TRBD2 TRBJ2-1 TRBV6-1 TGTGTCAGCAGTCTGATTCCGGGACTAGCGGGGGGGGAGCAGTTCTTC CVSSLIPGLAGGEQFF
large TRBD2 TRBJ2-7 TRBV12-3/TRBV12-4 TGTGCCAGCAGTTCGTTAGCGGGAGGTGGATACGAGCAGTACTTC CASSSLAGGGYEQYF
- TRBD1 TRBJ1-1 TRBV20-1 TGCAGTGCTAGAGGAGGGGGCATGACTGAAGCTTTCTTT CSARGGGMTEAFF
- TRBD1 TRBJ2-7 TRBV30 TGTGCCTGGAGTGTCTCCGGGACAGCCTACGAGCAGTACTTC CAWSVSGTAYEQYF
- - TRBJ2-3 TRBV7-2 TGTGCCAGCAGCTTCGCGGGACTGGAAAACAGATACACGCAGTATTTT CASSFAGLENRYTQYF
few - TRBJ1-2 TRBV6-1 TGTGCCAGCTGGTTTGGATATGGCTACACCTTC CASWFGYGYTF
- TRBD1 TRBJ2-7 TRBV7-9 TGTGCCAGCAGCTTTCTCACAGGGGCTAACGAGCAGTACTTC CASSFLTGANEQYF
large TRBD1 TRBJ2-5 TRBV6-1 TGTGCCAGCACTCGATCCGGGACAGGGACGAGTGAGACCCAGTACTTC CASTRSGTGTSETQYF
few - TRBJ1-2 TRBV20-1 TGCAGTGTGGACAGCCAGGGAGGCTATGGCTACACCTTC CSVDSQGGYGYTF
few - TRBJ2-5 TRBV6-1 TGTGCCAGCAGGGAATCCGGAGGGGGCCAGTACTTC CASRESGGGQYF
medium-sized TRBD2 TRBJ2-3 TRBV7-9 TGTGCCAGCAGCTTACAAGCGGGAGTATTGGATACGCAGTATTTT CASSLQAGVLDTQYF
- - TRBJ2-3 TRBV19 TGTGCCAGTAGTATCGGGGCGAGTACGCAGTATTTT CASSIGASTQYF
few - TRBJ2-7 TRBV15 TGTGCCACCAGCAGAGGAGGGGGCGAGCAGTACTTC CATSRGGGEQYF
- - TRBJ1-2 TRBV13 TGTGCCAGCAGCTTAGGGTCCGGGACGGTTGGGGATGGCTACACCTTC CASSLGSGTVGDGYTF
- - TRBJ1-6 TRBV12-3/TRBV12-4 TGTGCCAGCACCCCGCGAGGGGGGGCTGGCTCACCCCTCCACTTT CASTPRGGAGSPLHF
once - TRBJ2-3 TRBV11-3 TGTGCCAGCAGCTTCGGTGCAGATACGCAGTATTTT CASSFGADTQYF
few - TRBJ1-2 TRBV28 TGTGCCAGCAGGGACTGGACCTATGGCTACACCTTC CASRDWTYGYTF
- - TRBJ1-3 TRBV7-6 TGTGCCAGCAGCGTAGGAGGGGCGAACTCTGGAAACACCATATATTTT CASSVGGANSGNTIYF
- - TRBJ1-5 TRBV5-5 TGTGCCAGCAGCTTGTTGGAATATAGCAATCAGCCCCAGCATTTT CASSLLEYSNQPQHF
- TRBD1 TRBJ1-2 TRBV27 TGTGCCAGCAGTCCTGCCGGGACAGCTAACTATGGCTACACCTTC CASSPAGTANYGYTF
- - TRBJ2-1 TRBV5-4 TGTGCCAGCAGCTTATCGGGAAAGTGGTTCTTC CASSLSGKWFF
- - TRBJ2-2 TRBV2 TGTGCCAGCAGTGGTATACAGGGCACCACCGGGGAGCTGTTTTTT CASSGIQGTTGELFF
few TRBD1 TRBJ1-6 TRBV27 TGTGCCAGCAGTTTCCTAACAGGGGGTAATTCACCCCTCCACTTT CASSFLTGGNSPLHF
few TRBD2 TRBJ2-2 TRBV4-2 TGTGCCAGCACCCGGACTGTGGCCCAGCGGGGAACCGGGGGGCTGTTTTTT CASTRTVAQRGTGGLFF
- - TRBJ2-1 TRBV12-3/TRBV12-4 TGTGCCAGCAACGAAGGGGGGACTGAGCAGTTCTTC CASNEGGTEQFF
- - TRBJ1-2 TRBV30 TGTGCCTGGAGTCAGGGAATAGGGAGCTATGGCTACACCTTC CAWSQGIGSYGYTF
medium-sized - TRBJ2-3 TRBV18 TGTGCCAGCTCACCACAAGTCGTGGGAGGAAGAGATACGCAGTATTTT CASSPQVVGGRDTQYF
- - TRBJ2-5 TRBV11-2 TGTGCCAGCAGCTTGGGGGGAGGGACCCAGTACTTC CASSLGGGTQYF
few TRBD2 TRBJ2-1 TRBV19 TGTGCCAGTACAACTAGCGGGAGGGCCAATGAGCAGTTCTTC CASTTSGRANEQFF
once TRBD2 TRBJ2-3 TRBV20-1 TGCAGTGCTAGAGAGTTCAGACTAGCGAACACAGATACGCAGTATTTT CSAREFRLANTDTQYF
- TRBD1 TRBJ1-1 TRBV5-1 TGCGCCAGCAGCTTCCGGGACAGGGCTAACACTGAAGCTTTCTTT CASSFRDRANTEAFF